This TCR beta chain was found in a study of blood T cell repertoires in COVID-19. Across the study: Acute and convalescent COVID-19 specimens originated in the United States, Italy and Spain. T cells, B-cell-depleted T cells, or PBMCs provided the cDNA or gDNA that served as material.

As originally analysed: Reference gene primer amplification gave nucleated cell count estimates. Clones were read by immunoSEQ multiplex PCR, and TCRdb kept only the in-frame ones, dropping some. That table furnishes V, J and clone size, whereas the DNA furnished D and trimming. The table has roughly 69,000 clones, 88% seen once. V lost 0 bases and J 0 bases, leaving 11 bases between the germline ends. Germline V gene lookup returns CDR1 MNHEY and CDR2 SVGEGT. This CDR3 has 16 residues. The TCR sequence derives from a human donor in a cohort sampled during active COVID-19. This sequence joins TRBV6-2 or TRBV6-3 and TRBJ1-1; TRBD1 might be the D (6 bases). Specimen: peripheral blood. Here the CDR3 DNA reads TGTGCCAGCAGTTACTCAGGGGGACACCTGAACACTGAAGCTTTCTTT. Translation: CASSYSGGHLNTEAFF.